The rows below give T cell receptor beta chains drawn from one sample of a study of blood T cell repertoires in COVID-19. Profiled with immunoSEQ multiplex PCR; TCRdb holds only in-frame clones, not every one. Among over 150,000 clones listed, approximately 83% were seen once. Sequencing was carried out using peripheral blood. The receptors were gathered from a woman in her thirties or forties with COVID-19, enrolled during active disease. The CDR3 runs from the conserved cysteine through the conserved F or W. The D gene is left open where the match is weak. A clone size is listed for some rows: how often the clone was seen (once, few, many), or a class if it is expanded.

V gene: TRBV6-5
D gene: NA
J gene: TRBJ1-3
clone size: NA
CDR3 length: 13
CDR3 protein: CASWTASGNTIYF
CDR3 DNA: TGTGCCAGTTGGACAGCCTCTGGAAACACCATATATTTT

V gene: TRBV6-1
D gene: NA
J gene: TRBJ1-2
clone size: few
CDR3 length: 14
CDR3 protein: CASSEPGANYGYTF
CDR3 DNA: TGTGCCAGCAGTGAACCGGGAGCTAACTATGGCTACACCTTC

V gene: TRBV5-4
D gene: NA
J gene: TRBJ2-2
clone size: NA
CDR3 length: 13
CDR3 protein: CASSLDRSGELFF
CDR3 DNA: TGTGCCAGCAGCCTGGACAGATCCGGGGAGCTGTTTTTT

V gene: TRBV18
D gene: NA
J gene: TRBJ1-4
clone size: NA
CDR3 length: 14
CDR3 protein: CASSSGENNEKLFF
CDR3 DNA: TGTGCCAGCTCCTCCGGGGAGAACAATGAAAAACTGTTTTTT

V gene: TRBV5-1
D gene: NA
J gene: TRBJ2-1
clone size: NA
CDR3 length: 15
CDR3 protein: CASSLGLGPLGEQFF
CDR3 DNA: TGCGCCAGCAGCTTGGGACTAGGACCCTTGGGCGAGCAGTTCTTC

V gene: TRBV19
D gene: TRBD1
J gene: TRBJ2-1
clone size: NA
CDR3 length: 15
CDR3 protein: CASSPPGQGAHEQFF
CDR3 DNA: TGTGCCAGTAGCCCGCCGGGACAGGGGGCGCATGAGCAGTTCTTC

V gene: TRBV7-8
D gene: TRBD2
J gene: TRBJ2-7
clone size: NA
CDR3 length: 17
CDR3 protein: CASSWSRTSGIVHEQYF
CDR3 DNA: TGTGCCAGCAGCTGGAGTCGGACTAGCGGGATTGTCCACGAGCAGTACTTC

V gene: TRBV19
D gene: NA
J gene: TRBJ1-1
clone size: NA
CDR3 length: 13
CDR3 protein: CASMAGMNTEAFF
CDR3 DNA: TGTGCCAGTATGGCGGGCATGAACACTGAAGCTTTCTTT

V gene: TRBV28
D gene: TRBD1
J gene: TRBJ2-3
clone size: NA
CDR3 length: 18
CDR3 protein: CASRDRAGTGSGTDTQYF
CDR3 DNA: TGTGCCAGCAGAGATCGAGCCGGGACAGGGAGTGGCACAGATACGCAGTATTTT

V gene: TRBV28
D gene: NA
J gene: TRBJ1-3
clone size: NA
CDR3 length: 14
CDR3 protein: CASKRLPSGNTIYF
CDR3 DNA: TGTGCCAGCAAGCGTTTACCCTCTGGAAACACCATATATTTT

V gene: TRBV19
D gene: NA
J gene: TRBJ2-7
clone size: NA
CDR3 length: 13
CDR3 protein: CASSVRGVGEQYF
CDR3 DNA: TGTGCCAGTAGTGTTCGGGGAGTGGGCGAGCAGTACTTC